Listed here are 15 T cell receptor beta chains from one sample, sequenced in a study of type 1 regulatory T cells. For these receptors, no antigen is known. TCRdb reanalysed the reads using MiXCR and keeps one entry per CDR3 protein. Of over 55,000 distinct CDR3 sequences in the sample, 55% to 80% were seen once. Sequenced: cultured T cells, either the whole culture or a sorted T cell fraction (not recorded which). Regarding subset: Tr1-enriched cell product generated in vitro against host alloantigens. The receptors come from a human donor in good health.

This chain uses TRBV7-9 with TRBJ2-7, with 7 bases that match TRBD1. The CDR3 consists of 13 residues. Germline V gene lookup returns CDR1 SEHNR and CDR2 FQNEAQ (reference sequence). Trimming at V came to 3 bases and at J to 3 bases, leaving 2 bases not matched to a gene. CDR3 sequence reads: CASSFWDSYEQYF. CDR3 nucleotides: TGTGCCAGCAGCTTCTGGGACAGCTACGAGCAGTACTTC.

The chain combines TRBV2 with TRBJ1-4; unclear D gene. Trimming took 1 base from V and 5 from J, leaving 8 bases between them. CDR1 and CDR2 (germline): SNHLY, FYNNEI. There are 14 residues in the CDR3. The CDR3 here is CASSEVIVNEKLFF. CDR3 DNA: TGTGCCAGCAGTGAAGTTATAGTCAATGAAAAACTGTTTTTT.

The chain uses TRBV20-1 and TRBJ2-4, with TRBD1 matching 7 bases. This CDR3 comprises 14 residues. Germline V CDR1 and CDR2: DFQATT, SNEGSKA (reference sequence). With V trimmed by 5 bases and J by 2 bases, 6 bases remained unmatched. The CDR3 DNA reads as TGCAGTGCTGGGGACAGCCTAACCAAAAACATTCAGTACTTC. Protein product: CSAGDSLTKNIQYF.

At least ten counts were recorded for this clonotype. The chain links TRBV4-1 to TRBJ2-7; 13 nucleotides agree with TRBD2. The CDR3 is 21 amino acids. Unmatched junction bases numbered 17, after V lost 0 bases and J lost 3 bases. Germline assignment: CDR1 MGHRA and CDR2 YSYEKL. The CDR3: CASSQDFPTSGRPTPFYEQYF. DNA of the CDR3: TGCGCCAGCAGCCAAGATTTCCCGACTAGCGGGAGGCCCACACCCTTCTACGAGCAGTACTTC.

This chain links TRBV24-1 with TRBJ2-1; D remains ambiguous. V was trimmed by 2 bases and J by 7 bases, leaving 8 bases between them. The CDR3 is 13 amino acids. Germline values: CDR1 KGHDR, CDR2 SFDVKD. In DNA, the CDR3 is TGTGCCACCAGTGATTCCTTAGTGAATGAGCAGTTCTTC. This encodes CATSDSLVNEQFF.

The chain joins TRBV25-1 to TRBJ2-3; D is perhaps TRBD1 (5 bases). Trimming left V 3 bases short and J 1 base short, with 8 bases between. This CDR3 contains 14 residues. Germline V lookup: CDR1 MGHDK, CDR2 SYGVNS. The CDR3 reads CASSDQGGTDTQYF. For the CDR3, the DNA is TGTGCCAGCAGTGACCAGGGCGGCACAGATACGCAGTATTTT.

This clonotype has more than one count but fewer than ten. The chain links TRBV27 to TRBJ2-7; D is ambiguous. This CDR3 is 12 amino acids long. V shed 3 bases and J shed 3 bases, with 6 bases lying between them. Germline V gene lookup returns CDR1 MNHEY and CDR2 SMNVEV (reference sequence). The CDR3 reads CASSFSGYEQYF. Written as DNA, the CDR3 is TGTGCCAGCAGTTTTTCAGGCTACGAGCAGTACTTC.

The CDR3 protein is CSARTAQRWGYTF. The CDR3, as DNA: TGCAGTGCTCGGACAGCCCAAAGATGGGGCTACACCTTC. The genes are TRBV20-1 and TRBJ1-2; possibly TRBD1 for D (6 bases). The CDR3 sequence is 13 residues long. Germline V gene data show CDR1 as DFQATT and CDR2 as SNEGSKA (reference sequence). V lost 5 bases and J lost 8, with 18 bases in between.

V and J are TRBV29-1 and TRBJ1-2; D gene uncertain. Germline assignment: CDR1 SQVTM and CDR2 ANQGSEA. Trimming took 0 bases from V and 5 from J, leaving 13 bases between them. This CDR3 comprises 14 residues. The CDR3 sequence: CSVEEERGDYGYTF. Here the CDR3 DNA reads TGCAGCGTTGAAGAGGAACGGGGAGATTATGGCTACACCTTC.

DNA for the CDR3: TGTGCCAGCAGTTTAGGGCCCGGCGACTACGAGCAGTACTTC. This translates into CASSLGPGDYEQYF. This chain links TRBV28 with TRBJ2-7; D is unresolved. The V gene's germline CDR1 is MDHEN and CDR2 SYDVKM. CDR3 size: 14 residues. V lost 2 bases and J lost 3, with 11 bases in between. Drawing the rest from reference TRBV28 and TRBJ2-7, the complete variable domain is DVKVTQSSRYLVKRTGEKVFLECVQDMDHENMFWYRQDPGLGLRLIYFSYDVKMKEKGDIPEGYSVSREKKERFSLILESASTNQTSMYLCASSLGPGDYEQYFGPGTRLTVT.

The rearrangement uses TRBV5-1 and TRBJ2-1; unclear D gene. V was trimmed by 4 bases and J by 8 bases, leaving 19 bases between them. This CDR3 has 15 amino acids. Per the germline V gene, CDR1 is SGHRS and CDR2 is YFSETQ. CDR3 sequence (DNA): TGCGCCAGCAGCAGCCGGGCCACGGTCGTCGATGAGCAGTTCTTC. Amino acid sequence: CASSSRATVVDEQFF.

This clonotype was recorded a few times. The CDR3 sequence is CASRLGGTQYF. For the CDR3, the DNA is TGTGCCAGCAGACTTGGAGGAACCCAGTACTTC. The rearrangement uses TRBV6-5 and TRBJ2-5; possible D gene TRBD2, 5 bases. V was shortened by 6 bases and J by 8 bases, with 10 bases between the two germline ends. This CDR3 is 11 amino acids long. Germline-derived CDR1 and CDR2 are MNHEY and SVGAGI.

The chain combines TRBV18 with TRBJ1-1; D is possibly TRBD1 (6 bases). Germline V gene data show CDR1 as KGHSH and CDR2 as LQKENI. Trimming pared 7 bases from V and 1 base from J, leaving 13 bases between. This CDR3 comprises 14 residues. This CDR3 reads CASLGDNRNTEAFF. Written as DNA, the CDR3 is TGTGCCAGCTTAGGGGACAATCGGAACACTGAAGCTTTCTTT. The full variable domain, in which reference TRBV18 and TRBJ1-1 provide the parts outside the CDR3, is NAGVMQNPRHLVRRRGQEARLRCSPMKGHSHVYWYRQLPEEGLKFMVYLQKENIIDESGMPKERFSAEFPKEGPSILRIQQVVRGDSAAYFCASLGDNRNTEAFFGQGTRLTVV.

The chain recombines TRBV4-2 with TRBJ2-1; possible D gene TRBD1, 6 bases. CDR3 length equals 12 residues. CDR1 is LGHNA and CDR2 is YNFKEQ in the germline V gene. The ends were cut back, 0 bases at V and 15 bases at J, with 12 bases in the middle. CDR3: CASSQDQGQRFF. The CDR3, as DNA: TGTGCCAGCAGCCAAGATCAGGGACAACGGTTCTTC.

CDR3 amino acids: CAIGPVSYEQYF. The DNA for the CDR3 is TGTGCAATCGGCCCGGTCTCCTACGAGCAGTACTTC. The gene calls are TRBV10-3 and TRBJ2-7; D not certain. Per the germline V gene, CDR1 is ENHRY and CDR2 is SYGVKD. The CDR3 extends over 12 amino acids.